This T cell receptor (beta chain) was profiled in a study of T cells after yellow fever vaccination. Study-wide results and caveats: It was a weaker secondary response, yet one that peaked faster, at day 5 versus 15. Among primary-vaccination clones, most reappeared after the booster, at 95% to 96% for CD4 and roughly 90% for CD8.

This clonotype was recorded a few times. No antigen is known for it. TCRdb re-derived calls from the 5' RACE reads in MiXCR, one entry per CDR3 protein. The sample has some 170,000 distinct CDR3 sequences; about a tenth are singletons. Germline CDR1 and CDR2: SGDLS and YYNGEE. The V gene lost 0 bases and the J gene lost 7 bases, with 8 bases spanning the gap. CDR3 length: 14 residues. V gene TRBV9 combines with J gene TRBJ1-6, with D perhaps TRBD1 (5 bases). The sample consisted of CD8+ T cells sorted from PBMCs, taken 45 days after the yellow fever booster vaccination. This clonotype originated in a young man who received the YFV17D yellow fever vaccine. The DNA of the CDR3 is TGTGCCAGCAGCGTAGGGGGGATCAATTCACCCCTCCACTTT. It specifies CASSVGGINSPLHF.